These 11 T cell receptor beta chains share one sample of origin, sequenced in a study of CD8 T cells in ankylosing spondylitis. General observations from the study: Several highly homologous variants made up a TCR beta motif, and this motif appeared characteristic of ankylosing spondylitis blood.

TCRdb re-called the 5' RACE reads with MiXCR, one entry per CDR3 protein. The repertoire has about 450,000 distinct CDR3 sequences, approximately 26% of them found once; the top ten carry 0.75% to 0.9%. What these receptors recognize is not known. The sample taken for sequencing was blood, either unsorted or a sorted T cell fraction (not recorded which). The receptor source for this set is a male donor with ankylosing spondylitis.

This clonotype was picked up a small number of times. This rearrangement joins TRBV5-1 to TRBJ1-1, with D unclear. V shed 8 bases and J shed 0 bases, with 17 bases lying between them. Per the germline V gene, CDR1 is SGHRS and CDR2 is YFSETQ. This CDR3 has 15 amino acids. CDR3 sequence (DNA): TGCGCCAGTAGGATTCAACCGGGGATGAACACTGAAGCTTTCTTT. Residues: CASRIQPGMNTEAFF. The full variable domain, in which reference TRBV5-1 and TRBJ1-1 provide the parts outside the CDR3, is KAGVTQTPRYLIKTRGQQVTLSCSPISGHRSVSWYQQTPGQGLQFLFEYFSETQRNKGNFPGRFSGRQFSNSRSEMNVSTLELGDSALYLCASRIQPGMNTEAFFGQGTRLTVV.

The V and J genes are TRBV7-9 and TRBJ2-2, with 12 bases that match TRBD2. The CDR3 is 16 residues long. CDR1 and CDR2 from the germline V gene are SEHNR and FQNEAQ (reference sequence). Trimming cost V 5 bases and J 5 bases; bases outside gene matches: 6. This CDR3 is CASSRLAGDITGELFF. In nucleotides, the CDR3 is TGTGCCAGCAGCCGACTAGCGGGAGATATTACCGGGGAGCTGTTTTTT.

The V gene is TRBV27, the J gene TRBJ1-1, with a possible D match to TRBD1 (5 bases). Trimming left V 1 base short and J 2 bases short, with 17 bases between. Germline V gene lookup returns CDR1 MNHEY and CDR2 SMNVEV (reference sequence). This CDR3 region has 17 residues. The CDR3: CASSLLSYSQGNTEAFF. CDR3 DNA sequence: TGTGCCAGCAGTTTATTAAGTTATTCCCAGGGTAACACTGAAGCTTTCTTT.

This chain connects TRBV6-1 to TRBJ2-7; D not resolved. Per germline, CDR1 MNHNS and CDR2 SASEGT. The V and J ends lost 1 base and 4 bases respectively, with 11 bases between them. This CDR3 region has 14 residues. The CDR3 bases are TGTGCCAGCAGTGAAGGAGGTTATAGGTACGAGCAGTACGTC. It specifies CASSEGGYRYEQYV.

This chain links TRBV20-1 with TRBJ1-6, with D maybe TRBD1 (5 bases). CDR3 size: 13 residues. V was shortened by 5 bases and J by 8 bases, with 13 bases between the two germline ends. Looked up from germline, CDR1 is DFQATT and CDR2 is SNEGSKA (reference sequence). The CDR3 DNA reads TGCAGTGCTCAGGGTCGGGCCTATTCACCCCTCCACTTT. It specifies CSAQGRAYSPLHF.

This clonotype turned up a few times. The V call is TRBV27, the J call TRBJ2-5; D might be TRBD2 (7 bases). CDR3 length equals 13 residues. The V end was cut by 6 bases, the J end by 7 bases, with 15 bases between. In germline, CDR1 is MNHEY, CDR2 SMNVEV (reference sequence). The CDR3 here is CASRGGGSATQYF. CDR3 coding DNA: TGTGCCAGCAGAGGGGGGGGTTCGGCGACCCAGTACTTC.

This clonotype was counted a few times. The DNA of the CDR3 is TGCGCCAGCAGCTTCGACAGCCTCTACGAGCAGTACTTC. This translates into CASSFDSLYEQYF. The chain couples TRBV5-1 to TRBJ2-7, with D perhaps TRBD1 (5 bases). Germline V lookup: CDR1 SGHRS, CDR2 YFSETQ. This CDR3 contains 13 residues. Trimming left V 2 bases short and J 3 bases short, with 9 bases between.

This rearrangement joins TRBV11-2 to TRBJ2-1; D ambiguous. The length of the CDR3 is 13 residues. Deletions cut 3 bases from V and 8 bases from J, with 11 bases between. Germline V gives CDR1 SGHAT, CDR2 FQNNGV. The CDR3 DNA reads TGTGCCAGCAGCTTTTTACCCCTCGATGAGCAGTTCTTC. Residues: CASSFLPLDEQFF.

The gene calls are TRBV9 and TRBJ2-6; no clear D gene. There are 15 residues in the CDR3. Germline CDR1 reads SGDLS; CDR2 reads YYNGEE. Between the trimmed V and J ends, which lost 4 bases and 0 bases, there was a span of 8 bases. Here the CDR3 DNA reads TGTGCCAGCAGCACCTTGAGCTCTGGGGCCAACGTCCTGACTTTC. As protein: CASSTLSSGANVLTF.

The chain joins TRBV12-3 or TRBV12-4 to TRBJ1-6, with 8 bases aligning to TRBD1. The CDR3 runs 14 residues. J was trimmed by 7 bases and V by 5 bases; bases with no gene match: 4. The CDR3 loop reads CASSTGQANSPLHF. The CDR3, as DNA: TGTGCCAGCAGTACGGGACAGGCCAATTCACCCCTCCACTTT.

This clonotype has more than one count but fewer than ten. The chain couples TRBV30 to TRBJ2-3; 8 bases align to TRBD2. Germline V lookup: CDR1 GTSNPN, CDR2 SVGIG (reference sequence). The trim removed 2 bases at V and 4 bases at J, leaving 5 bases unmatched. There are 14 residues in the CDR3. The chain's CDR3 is CAWSLAGGADTQYF. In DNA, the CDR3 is TGTGCCTGGAGTTTGGCGGGAGGTGCAGATACGCAGTATTTT.